This T cell receptor beta chain originates from a study of blood T cell repertoires in COVID-19. Study details: Sources were T cells, B-cell-depleted T cells, or PBMCs; the material itself was cDNA or gDNA.

The CDR3 has 19 residues. The V gene end was trimmed by 0 bases and the J gene end by 3 bases; junction bases not matched to a gene: 10. Germline V CDR1 and CDR2: SQVTM, ANQGSEA. Produced via immunoSEQ multiplex PCR; TCRdb's table is partial and in-frame only. The profile shows some 280,000 clones, about nine tenths of them singletons. This clone was picked up one time. The chain recombines TRBV29-1 with TRBJ2-1; 14 bases are shared with TRBD2. The clonotype comes from a woman younger than 45 with active or convalescent COVID-19. The sample comprised peripheral blood. The CDR3 reads CSVEDPGLAGGRNYNEQFF. The CDR3 region has the DNA TGCAGCGTTGAAGATCCCGGACTAGCGGGGGGCCGAAACTACAATGAGCAGTTCTTC.